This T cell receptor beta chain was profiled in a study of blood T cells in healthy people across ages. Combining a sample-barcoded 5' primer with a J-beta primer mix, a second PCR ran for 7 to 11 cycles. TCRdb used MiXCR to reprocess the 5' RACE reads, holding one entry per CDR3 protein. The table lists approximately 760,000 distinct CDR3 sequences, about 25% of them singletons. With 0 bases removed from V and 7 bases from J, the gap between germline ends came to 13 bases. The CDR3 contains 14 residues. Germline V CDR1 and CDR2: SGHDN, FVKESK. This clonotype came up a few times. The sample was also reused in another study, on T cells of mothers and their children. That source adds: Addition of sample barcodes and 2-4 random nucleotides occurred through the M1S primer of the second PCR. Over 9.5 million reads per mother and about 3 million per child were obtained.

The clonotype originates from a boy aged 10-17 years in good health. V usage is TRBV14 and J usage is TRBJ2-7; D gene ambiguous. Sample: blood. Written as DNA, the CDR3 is TGTGCCAGCAGCCAAGACGGGTGGCAGGTTGAGCAGTACTTC. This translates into CASSQDGWQVEQYF.